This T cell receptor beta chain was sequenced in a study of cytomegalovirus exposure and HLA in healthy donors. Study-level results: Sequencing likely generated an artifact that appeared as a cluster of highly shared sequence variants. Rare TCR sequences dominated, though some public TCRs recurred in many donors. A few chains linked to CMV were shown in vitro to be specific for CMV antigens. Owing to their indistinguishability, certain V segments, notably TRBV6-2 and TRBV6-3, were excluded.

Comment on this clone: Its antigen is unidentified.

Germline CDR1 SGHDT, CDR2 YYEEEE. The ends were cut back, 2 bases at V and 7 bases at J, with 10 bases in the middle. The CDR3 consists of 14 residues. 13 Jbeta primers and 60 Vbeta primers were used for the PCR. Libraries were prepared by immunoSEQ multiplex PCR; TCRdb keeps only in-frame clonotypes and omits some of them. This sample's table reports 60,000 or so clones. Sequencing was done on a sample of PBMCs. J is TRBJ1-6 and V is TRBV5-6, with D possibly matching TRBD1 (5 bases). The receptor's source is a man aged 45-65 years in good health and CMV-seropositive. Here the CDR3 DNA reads TGTGCCAGCAGCTTTTCAGGGCCCAATTCACCCCTCCACTTT. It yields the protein CASSFSGPNSPLHF.